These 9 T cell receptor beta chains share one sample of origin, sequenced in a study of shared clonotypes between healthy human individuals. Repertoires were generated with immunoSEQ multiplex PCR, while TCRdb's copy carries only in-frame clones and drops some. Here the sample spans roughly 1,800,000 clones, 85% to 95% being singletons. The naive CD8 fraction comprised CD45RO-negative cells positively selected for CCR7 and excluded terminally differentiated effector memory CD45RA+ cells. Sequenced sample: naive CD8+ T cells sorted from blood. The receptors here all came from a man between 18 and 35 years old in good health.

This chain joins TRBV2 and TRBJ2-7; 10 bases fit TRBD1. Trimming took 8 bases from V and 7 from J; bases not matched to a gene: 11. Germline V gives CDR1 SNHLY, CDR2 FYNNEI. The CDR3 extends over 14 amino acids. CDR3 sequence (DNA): TGTGCCAGCGGTCAGGGACAGGGGACGGGAGAGCAGTACTTC. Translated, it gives CASGQGQGTGEQYF.

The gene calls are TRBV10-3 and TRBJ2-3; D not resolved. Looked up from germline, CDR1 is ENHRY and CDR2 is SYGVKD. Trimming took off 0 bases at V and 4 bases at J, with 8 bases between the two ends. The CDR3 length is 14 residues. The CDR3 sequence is CAISESFVADTQYF. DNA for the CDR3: TGTGCCATCAGTGAGTCGTTTGTGGCAGATACGCAGTATTTT.

CDR3 bases: TGCAGCGTTGTGGTTCCGATCGATGGAACGCAGTACTTC. As protein: CSVVVPIDGTQYF. The chain joins TRBV29-1 to TRBJ2-7; D is unresolved. V was trimmed by 4 bases and J by 9 bases, leaving 19 bases between them. The CDR3 is made up of 13 amino acids. Germline V gene lookup returns CDR1 SQVTM and CDR2 ANQGSEA.

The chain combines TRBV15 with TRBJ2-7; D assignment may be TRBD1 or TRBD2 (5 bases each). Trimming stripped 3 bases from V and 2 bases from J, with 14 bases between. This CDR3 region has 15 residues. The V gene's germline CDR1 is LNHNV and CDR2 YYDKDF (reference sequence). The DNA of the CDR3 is TGTGCCACCAGCAGTGATTATGAGGGGCCCTACGAGCAGTACTTC. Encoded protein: CATSSDYEGPYEQYF. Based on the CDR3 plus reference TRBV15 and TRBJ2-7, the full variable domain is DAMVIQNPRYQVTQFGKPVTLSCSQTLNHNVMYWYQQKSSQAPKLLFHYYDKDFNNEADTPDNFQSRRPNTSFCFLDIRSPGLGDTAMYLCATSSDYEGPYEQYFGPGTRLTVT.

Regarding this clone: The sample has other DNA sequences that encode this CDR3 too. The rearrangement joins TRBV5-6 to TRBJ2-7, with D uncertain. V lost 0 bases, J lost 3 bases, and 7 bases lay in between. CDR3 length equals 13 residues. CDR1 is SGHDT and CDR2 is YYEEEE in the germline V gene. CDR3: CASSLGALYEQYF. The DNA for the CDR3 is TGTGCCAGCAGCTTGGGGGCCCTCTACGAGCAGTACTTC. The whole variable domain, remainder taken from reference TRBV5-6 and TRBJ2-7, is DAGVTQSPTHLIKTRGQQVTLRCSPKSGHDTVSWYQQALGQGPQFIFQYYEEEERQRGNFPDRFSGHQFPNYSSELNVNALLLGDSALYLCASSLGALYEQYFGPGTRLTVT.

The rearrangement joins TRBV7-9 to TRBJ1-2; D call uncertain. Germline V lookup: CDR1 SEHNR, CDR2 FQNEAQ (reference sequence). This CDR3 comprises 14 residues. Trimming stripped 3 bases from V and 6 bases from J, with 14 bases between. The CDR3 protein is CASSFLGPLNGYTF. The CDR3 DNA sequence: TGTGCCAGCAGCTTCTTGGGCCCCCTGAATGGCTACACCTTC.

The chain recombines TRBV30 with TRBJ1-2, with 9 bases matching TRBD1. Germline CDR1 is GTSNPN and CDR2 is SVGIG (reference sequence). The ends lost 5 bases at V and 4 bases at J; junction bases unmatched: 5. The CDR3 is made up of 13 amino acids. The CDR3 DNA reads TGTGCCTGGGGGACAGGGTTTGGCTATGGCTACACCTTC. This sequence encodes CAWGTGFGYGYTF.

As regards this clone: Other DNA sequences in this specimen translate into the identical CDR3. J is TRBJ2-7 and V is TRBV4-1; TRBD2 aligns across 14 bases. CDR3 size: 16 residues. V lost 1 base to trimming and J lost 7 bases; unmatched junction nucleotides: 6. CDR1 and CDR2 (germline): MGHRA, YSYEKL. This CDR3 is CASSQGGLAGAYEQYF. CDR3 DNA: TGCGCCAGCAGCCAAGGGGGACTAGCGGGAGCGTATGAGCAGTACTTC.

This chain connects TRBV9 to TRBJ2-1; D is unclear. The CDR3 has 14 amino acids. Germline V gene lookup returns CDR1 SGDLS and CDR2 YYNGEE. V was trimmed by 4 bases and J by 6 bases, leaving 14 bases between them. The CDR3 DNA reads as TGTGCCAGCAGCCCCTTTTACCTCCTCAATGAGCAGTTCTTC. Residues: CASSPFYLLNEQFF.